The present T cell receptor (beta chain) was sequenced within a study of cytomegalovirus exposure and HLA in healthy donors. This clone was detected only a few times. In the PCR, 60 Vbeta and 13 Jbeta primers were used. The data were produced by immunoSEQ multiplex PCR, yet TCRdb's version contains in-frame clones alone and is incomplete. There are some 250,000 clones in the sample; roughly 82% occur only once, and around 5.7% lies in the top ten. This CDR3 spans 14 amino acids. Looked up from germline, CDR1 is SQVTM and CDR2 is ANQGSEA. V lost 4 bases, J lost 0 bases, and 7 bases lay in between. The rearrangement uses TRBV29-1 and TRBJ2-6; D might be TRBD1 (6 bases). This clonotype was obtained from a middle-aged woman in good health and CMV-seropositive. Specimen: PBMCs. The CDR3 here is CSVGTASGANVLTF. CDR3 bases: TGCAGCGTTGGGACAGCCTCTGGGGCCAACGTCCTGACTTTC.